Sequencing of this T cell receptor (beta chain) was carried out in a study of blood T cell repertoires in COVID-19 (dated by TCRdb to the early 2020s). Turning to the overall study: The collaborator samples originated in the United States, Italy and Spain and spanned the acute and convalescent phases of COVID-19. The material from the prospective study consisted of cDNA or gDNA derived from T cells, B-cell-depleted T cells, or PBMCs. The dataset comprised deeply sampled blood TCRbeta repertoires from subjects exposed to, actively infected with, or recovered from COVID-19. The repertoires were released in a freely available public database intended as a resource for research on the immune response to SARS-CoV-2. The samples were drawn from two sources: the first 160 participants of the ongoing ImmuneRACE study, and fewer than 1,500 subjects contributed by 6 global collaborators. Sample metadata almost always included a de-identified subject ID, COVID-19 status, age in years and sex. Where available, HLA class I and class II types were obtained from metadata supplied by the sample provider rather than from assay-based typing.

TCRbeta CDR3 regions were amplified from genomic DNA using the immunoSEQ Assay, a bias-controlled multiplex PCR. In the source study's methods: The number of nucleated cells in each sample was estimated by amplification of reference gene primers within the assay. To quantify the absolute abundance of each unique TCRbeta CDR3 rearrangement, sequence reads were collapsed and filtered. For each sample, productive Simpson clonality was calculated by taking the square root of Simpson's diversity index across productive rearrangements. Held by TCRdb, this immuneACCESS table contains in-frame sequences only and omits some clones. Under half of the omission traces to an unresolved V gene where checked; the cause of the rest is unknown. Clone size and the V and J calls come from that table; the DNA yielded D and trimming. For this sample the table gives roughly 140,000 clones, of which 80% to 90% were detected only once. 8% of the sample rests with the top ten.

Measured from the cysteine to the phenylalanine, the CDR3 is 13 residues long. Kept here is only the CDR3 DNA, which spans 39 bases and is read in frame from base 1. From a lookup of the germline V gene, CDR1 and CDR2 are MNHEY and SVGAGI. Compared with germline, V lacks 6 bases and J lacks 4 bases; bases without a gene match: 5. Points the paper makes about the study in general: The amount of clinical and demographic metadata varied by source and participant and was provided uncurated.

Remarks on this clone: There is no known antigen for this receptor. No base-level quality is on record; no much larger clone is a single base apart.

At one collaborating source in Seattle, patients were enrolled during active infection and were followed longitudinally through the course of disease. Each collaborating institution followed its own protocols to collect whole blood in K2EDTA tubes. For TCRbeta analysis, collaborators shipped samples as frozen whole blood, isolated PBMCs, or DNA extracted from either of those sample types. This chain is built from TRBV6-5 and TRBJ1-2, and 7 junction bases match TRBD1. The sample was peripheral blood. The TCR was taken from a woman aged 60 to 75 with COVID-19, enrolled during active disease. The nucleotides are TGTGCCAGCAGACCAGGACAGGCCTATGGCTACACCTTC. Its translation is CASRPGQAYGYTF.